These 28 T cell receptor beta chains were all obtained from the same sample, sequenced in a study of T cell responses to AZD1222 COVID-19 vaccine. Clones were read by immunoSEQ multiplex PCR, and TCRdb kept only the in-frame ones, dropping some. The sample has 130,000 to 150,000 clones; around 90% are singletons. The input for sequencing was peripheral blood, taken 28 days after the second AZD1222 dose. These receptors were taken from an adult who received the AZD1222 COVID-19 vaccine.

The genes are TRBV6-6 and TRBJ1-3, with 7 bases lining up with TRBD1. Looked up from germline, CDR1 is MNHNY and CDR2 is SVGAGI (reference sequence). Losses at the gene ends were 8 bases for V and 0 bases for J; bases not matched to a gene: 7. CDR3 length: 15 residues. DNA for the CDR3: TGTGCCAGCCTCACGTGGGACAGCTCTGGAAACACCATATATTTT. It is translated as CASLTWDSSGNTIYF.

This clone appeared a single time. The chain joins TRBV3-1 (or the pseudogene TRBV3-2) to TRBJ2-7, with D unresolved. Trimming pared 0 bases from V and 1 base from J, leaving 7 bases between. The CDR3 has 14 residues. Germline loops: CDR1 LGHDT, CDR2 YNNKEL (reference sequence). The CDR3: CASSQDAGSYEQYF. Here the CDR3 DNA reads TGTGCCAGCAGCCAAGATGCCGGGTCCTACGAGCAGTACTTC.

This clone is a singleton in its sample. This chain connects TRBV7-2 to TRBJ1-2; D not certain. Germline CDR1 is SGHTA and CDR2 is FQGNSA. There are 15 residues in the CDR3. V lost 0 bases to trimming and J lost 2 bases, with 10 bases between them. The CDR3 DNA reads TGTGCCAGCAGCTTAGCGAGAGGCAGCAACTATGGCTACACCTTC. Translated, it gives CASSLARGSNYGYTF.

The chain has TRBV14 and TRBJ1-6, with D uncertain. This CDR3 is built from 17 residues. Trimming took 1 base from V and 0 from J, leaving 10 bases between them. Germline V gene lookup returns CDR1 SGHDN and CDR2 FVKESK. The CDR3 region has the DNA TGTGCCAGCAGCCAAGGACTACCGAGCTCCTATAATTCACCCCTCCACTTT. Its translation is CASSQGLPSSYNSPLHF.

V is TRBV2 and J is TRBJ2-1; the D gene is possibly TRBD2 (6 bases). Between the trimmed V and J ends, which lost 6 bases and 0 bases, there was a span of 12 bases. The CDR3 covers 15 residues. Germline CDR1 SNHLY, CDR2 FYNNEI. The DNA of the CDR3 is TGTGCCAGCAGCCTGGGGAGGAGCTCCTACAATGAGCAGTTCTTC. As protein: CASSLGRSSYNEQFF.

The DNA of the CDR3 is TGTGCCAGCAGCTTAGATCTGAGCGGCAGCTCCTACGAGCAGTACTTC. Translation gives CASSLDLSGSSYEQYF. The chain employs TRBV7-2 and TRBJ2-7; tentative D call: TRBD2 (5 bases). The CDR3 is 16 amino acids. The V end lost 1 base, the J end lost 0 bases, and 13 bases lay between the germline ends. The germline V gene encodes CDR1 SGHTA and CDR2 FQGNSA.

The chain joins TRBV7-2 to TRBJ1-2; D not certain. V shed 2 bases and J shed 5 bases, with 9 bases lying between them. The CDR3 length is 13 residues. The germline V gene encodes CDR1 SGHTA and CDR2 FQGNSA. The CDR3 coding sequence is TGTGCCAGCAGCTTATCCAGCTCTTATGGCTACACCTTC. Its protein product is CASSLSSSYGYTF.

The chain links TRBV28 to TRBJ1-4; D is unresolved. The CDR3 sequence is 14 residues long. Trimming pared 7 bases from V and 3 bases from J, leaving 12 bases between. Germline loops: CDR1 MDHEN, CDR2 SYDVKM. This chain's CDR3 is CASTPGLANEKLFF. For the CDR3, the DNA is TGTGCCAGCACTCCGGGGTTAGCTAATGAAAAACTGTTTTTT.

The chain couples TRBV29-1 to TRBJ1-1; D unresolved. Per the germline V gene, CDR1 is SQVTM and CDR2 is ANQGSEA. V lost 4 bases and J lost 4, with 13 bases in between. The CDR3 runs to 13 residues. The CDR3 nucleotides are TGCAGCGTTGTCGGACCGAGGAGCACTGAAGCTTTCTTT. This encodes CSVVGPRSTEAFF.

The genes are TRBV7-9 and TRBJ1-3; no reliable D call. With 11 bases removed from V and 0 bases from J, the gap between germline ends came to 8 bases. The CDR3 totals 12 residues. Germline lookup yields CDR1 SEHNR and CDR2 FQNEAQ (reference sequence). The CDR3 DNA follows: TGTGCCCCCGCGGACTCTGGAAACACCATATATTTT. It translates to CAPADSGNTIYF. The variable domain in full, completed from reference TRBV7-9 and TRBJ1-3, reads DTGVSQNPRHKITKRGQNVTFRCDPISEHNRLYWYRQTLGQGPEFLTYFQNEAQLEKSRLLSDRFSAERPKGSFSTLEIQRTEQGDSAMYLCAPADSGNTIYFGEGSWLTVV.

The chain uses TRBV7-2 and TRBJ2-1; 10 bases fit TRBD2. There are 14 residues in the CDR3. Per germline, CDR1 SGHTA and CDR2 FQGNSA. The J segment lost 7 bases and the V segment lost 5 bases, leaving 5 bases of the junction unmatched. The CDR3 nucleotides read TGTGCCAGCAGCCGGACTAGCGGATGGAATGAGCAGTTCTTC. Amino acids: CASSRTSGWNEQFF. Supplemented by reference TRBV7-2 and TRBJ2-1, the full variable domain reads GAGVSQSPSNKVTEKGKDVELRCDPISGHTALYWYRQSLGQGLEFLIYFQGNSAPDKSGLPSDRFSAERTGGSVSTLTIQRTQQEDSAVYLCASSRTSGWNEQFFGPGTRLTVL.

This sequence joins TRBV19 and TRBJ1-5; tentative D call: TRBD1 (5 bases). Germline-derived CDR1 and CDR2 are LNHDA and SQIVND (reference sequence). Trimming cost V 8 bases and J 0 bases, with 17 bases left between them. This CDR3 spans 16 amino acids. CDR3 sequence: CASVLGAGDSNQPQHF. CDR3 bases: TGTGCCAGTGTGTTAGGGGCGGGCGATAGCAATCAGCCCCAGCATTTT.

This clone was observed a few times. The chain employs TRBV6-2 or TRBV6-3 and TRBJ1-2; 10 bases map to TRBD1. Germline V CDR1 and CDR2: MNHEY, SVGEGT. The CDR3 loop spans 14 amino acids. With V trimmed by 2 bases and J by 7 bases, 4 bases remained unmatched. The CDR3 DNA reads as TGTGCCAGCAGTTACGGACAGGGGGTATCTGGCTACACCTTC. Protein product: CASSYGQGVSGYTF.

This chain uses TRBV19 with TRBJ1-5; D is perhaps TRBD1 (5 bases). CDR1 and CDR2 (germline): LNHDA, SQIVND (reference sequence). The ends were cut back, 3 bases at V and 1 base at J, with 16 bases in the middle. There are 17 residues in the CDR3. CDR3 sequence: CASSIGNGGGSNQPQHF. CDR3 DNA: TGTGCCAGTAGTATCGGGAACGGGGGAGGCAGCAATCAGCCCCAGCATTTT.

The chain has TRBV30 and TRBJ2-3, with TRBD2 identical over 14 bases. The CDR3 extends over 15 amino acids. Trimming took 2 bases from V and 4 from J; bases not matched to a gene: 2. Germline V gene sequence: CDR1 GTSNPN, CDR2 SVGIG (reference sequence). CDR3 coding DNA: TGTGCCTGGAGTCAGACTAGCGGGAGGGCAGATACGCAGTATTTT. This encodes CAWSQTSGRADTQYF.

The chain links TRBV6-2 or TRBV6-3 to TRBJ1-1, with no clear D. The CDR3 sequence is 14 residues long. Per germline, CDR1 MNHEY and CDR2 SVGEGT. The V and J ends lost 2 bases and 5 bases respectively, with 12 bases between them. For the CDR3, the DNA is TGTGCCAGCAGTTACCTCTACCCGGGAACTGAAGCTTTCTTT. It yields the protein CASSYLYPGTEAFF.

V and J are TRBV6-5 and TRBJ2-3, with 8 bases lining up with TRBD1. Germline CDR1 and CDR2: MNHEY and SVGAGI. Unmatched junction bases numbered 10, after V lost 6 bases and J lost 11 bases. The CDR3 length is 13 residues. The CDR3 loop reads CASRPGQALMQYF. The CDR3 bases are TGTGCCAGCAGACCGGGACAGGCCTTGATGCAGTATTTT.

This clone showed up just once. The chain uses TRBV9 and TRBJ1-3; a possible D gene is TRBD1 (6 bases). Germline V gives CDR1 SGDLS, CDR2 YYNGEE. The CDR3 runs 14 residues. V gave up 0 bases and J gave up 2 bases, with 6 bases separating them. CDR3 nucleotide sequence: TGTGCCAGCAGCGTAGGACAGGCTGGAAACACCATATATTTT. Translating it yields CASSVGQAGNTIYF.

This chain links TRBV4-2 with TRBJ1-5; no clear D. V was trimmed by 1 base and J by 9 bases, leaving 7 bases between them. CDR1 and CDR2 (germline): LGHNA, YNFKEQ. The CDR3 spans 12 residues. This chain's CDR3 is CASSQGDRPQHF. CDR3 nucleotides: TGTGCCAGCAGCCAAGGAGACCGGCCCCAGCATTTT.

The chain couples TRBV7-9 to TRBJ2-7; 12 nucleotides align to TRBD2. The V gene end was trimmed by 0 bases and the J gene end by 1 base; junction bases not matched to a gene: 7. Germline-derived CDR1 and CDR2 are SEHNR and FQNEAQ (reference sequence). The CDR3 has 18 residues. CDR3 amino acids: CASSLAPLAGGGSYEQYF. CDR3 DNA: TGTGCCAGCAGCTTAGCCCCACTAGCGGGAGGTGGGTCCTACGAGCAGTACTTC.

The CDR3 DNA is TGTGCCAGCTCATCGGGAGAGGGACAGGTCCAAAGGCAGTACTTC. Translation: CASSSGEGQVQRQYF. This rearrangement joins TRBV18 to TRBJ2-7; TRBD1 aligns across 8 bases. The V and J ends lost 5 bases and 9 bases, in that order; junction bases with no gene match: 15. Germline CDR1 is KGHSH and CDR2 is LQKENI. The CDR3 is made up of 15 amino acids.

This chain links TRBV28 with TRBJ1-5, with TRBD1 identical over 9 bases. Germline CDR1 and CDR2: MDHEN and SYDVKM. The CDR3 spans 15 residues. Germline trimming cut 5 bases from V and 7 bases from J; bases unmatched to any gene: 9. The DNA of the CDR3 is TGTGCCAGCAGTATTACAGGGGGCGTGAACCAGCCCCAGCATTTT. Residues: CASSITGGVNQPQHF.

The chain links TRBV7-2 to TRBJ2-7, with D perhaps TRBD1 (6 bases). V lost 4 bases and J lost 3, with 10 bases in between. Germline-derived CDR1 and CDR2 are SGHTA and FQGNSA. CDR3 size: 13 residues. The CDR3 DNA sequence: TGTGCCAGCAGCTCTACAGGGAACTACGAGCAGTACTTC. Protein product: CASSSTGNYEQYF. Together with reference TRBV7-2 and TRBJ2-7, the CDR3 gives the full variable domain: GAGVSQSPSNKVTEKGKDVELRCDPISGHTALYWYRQSLGQGLEFLIYFQGNSAPDKSGLPSDRFSAERTGGSVSTLTIQRTQQEDSAVYLCASSSTGNYEQYFGPGTRLTVT.

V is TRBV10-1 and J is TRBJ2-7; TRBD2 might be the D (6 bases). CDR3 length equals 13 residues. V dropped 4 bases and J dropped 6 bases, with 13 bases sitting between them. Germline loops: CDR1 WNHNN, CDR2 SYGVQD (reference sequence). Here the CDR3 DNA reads TGCGCCAGCAGTGGATCCGGGGGTCTCGAGCAGTACTTC. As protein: CASSGSGGLEQYF.

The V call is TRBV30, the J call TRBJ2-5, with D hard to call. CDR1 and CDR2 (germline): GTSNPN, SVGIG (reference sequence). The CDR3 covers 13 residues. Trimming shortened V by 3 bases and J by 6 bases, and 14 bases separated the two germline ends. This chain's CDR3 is CAWRFKVEQTQYF. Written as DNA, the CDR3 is TGTGCCTGGAGATTCAAGGTGGAGCAGACCCAGTACTTC.

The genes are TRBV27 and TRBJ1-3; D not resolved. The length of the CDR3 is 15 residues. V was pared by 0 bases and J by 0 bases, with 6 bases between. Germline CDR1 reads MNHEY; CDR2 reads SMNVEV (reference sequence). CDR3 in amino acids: CASSLSWDSGNTIYF. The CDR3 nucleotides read TGTGCCAGCAGTTTATCGTGGGACTCTGGAAACACCATATATTTT.

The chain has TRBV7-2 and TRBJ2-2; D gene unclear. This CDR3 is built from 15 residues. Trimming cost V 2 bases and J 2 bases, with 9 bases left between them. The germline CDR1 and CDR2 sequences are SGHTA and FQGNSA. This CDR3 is CASSLRQTNTGELFF. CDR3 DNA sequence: TGTGCCAGCAGCTTACGTCAGACAAACACCGGGGAGCTGTTTTTT.

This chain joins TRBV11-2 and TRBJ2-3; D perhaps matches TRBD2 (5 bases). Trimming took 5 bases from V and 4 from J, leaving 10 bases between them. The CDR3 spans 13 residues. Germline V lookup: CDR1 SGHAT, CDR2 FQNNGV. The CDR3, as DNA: TGTGCCAGCAGCCTCCGACTATCAGATACGCAGTATTTT. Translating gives CASSLRLSDTQYF.